This T cell receptor beta chain was documented in a study of cytomegalovirus exposure and HLA in healthy donors. CDR3 length: 16 amino acids. V gave up 3 bases and J gave up 5 bases; unmatched junction bases: 8. Germline lookup yields CDR1 MDHEN and CDR2 SYDVKM. PCR used 60 Vbeta primers and 13 Jbeta primers. Only in-frame clones appear in the TCRdb table, and some are missing; sequencing was by immunoSEQ multiplex PCR. The profile shows 95,000 to 150,000 clones, about 80% of them singletons. The receptor was derived from a man in his forties in good health and CMV-seronegative. The genes are TRBV28 and TRBJ1-5; 9 nucleotides align to TRBD1. The sample taken for sequencing was PBMCs. The CDR3 DNA follows: TGTGCCAGCAGTTTTGTGGGACAGGGAGCGGATCAGCCCCAGCATTTT. Its protein is CASSFVGQGADQPQHF.